What follows are 30 T cell receptor beta chains derived from one specimen sequenced in a study of T cell responses to AZD1222 COVID-19 vaccine. The data were produced by immunoSEQ multiplex PCR, yet TCRdb's version contains in-frame clones alone and is incomplete. The sample has under 130,000 clones, about 95% seen once. This specimen consisted of peripheral blood, obtained on day 0 of AZD1222 vaccination. These receptors were obtained from an adult in good health.

The rearrangement links TRBV27 to TRBJ1-1, with a possible D match to TRBD1 (5 bases). Germline V gives CDR1 MNHEY, CDR2 SMNVEV (reference sequence). The V end was cut by 2 bases, the J end by 7 bases, with 17 bases between. The CDR3 consists of 15 residues. CDR3 loop: CASSLRRELGREAFF. The CDR3 bases are TGTGCCAGCAGTTTACGCAGGGAATTGGGTCGTGAAGCTTTCTTT.

V gene TRBV29-1 combines with J gene TRBJ1-1, with 8 bases fitting TRBD1. Per germline, CDR1 SQVTM and CDR2 ANQGSEA. V gave up 3 bases and J gave up 4 bases; unmatched junction bases: 1. This CDR3 contains 12 residues. This chain's CDR3 is CSVDRGRTEAFF. The DNA of the CDR3 is TGCAGCGTTGACAGGGGGCGCACTGAAGCTTTCTTT.

This rearrangement joins TRBV5-5 to TRBJ2-2; the D is unclear. The V and J ends lost 5 bases and 5 bases respectively, with 16 bases between them. The CDR3 covers 15 residues. Germline CDR1 is SGHKS and CDR2 is YYEKEE (reference sequence). CDR3 DNA: TGTGCCAGCAGTCTGTCGGTTCTTTGGACCGGGGAGCTGTTTTTT. It encodes CASSLSVLWTGELFF. Looking up the rest from reference TRBV5-5 and TRBJ2-2 gives the full variable domain: DAGVTQSPTHLIKTRGQQVTLRCSPISGHKSVSWYQQVLGQGPQFIFQYYEKEERGRGNFPDRFSARQFPNYSSELNVNALLLGDSALYLCASSLSVLWTGELFFGEGSRLTVL.

Comment on this clone: The junction does not match germline at one end; this may be a read error. This chain links TRBV7-9 with TRBJ2-7, with 7 bases lining up with TRBD1. Germline CDR1 is SEHNR and CDR2 is FQNEAQ (reference sequence). The CDR3 runs to 12 residues. The CDR3 spells CASSSLGPQGSF. The CDR3 DNA reads as TGTGCCAGCAGCTCCCTGGGGCCACAGGGGAGTTTC.

The chain carries TRBV7-9 and TRBJ1-1; D is uncertain. The ends were cut back, 2 bases at V and 3 bases at J, with 13 bases in the middle. The CDR3 runs 15 residues. In germline, CDR1 is SEHNR, CDR2 FQNEAQ (reference sequence). The CDR3: CASSLPPTPYTEAFF. CDR3 in DNA: TGTGCCAGCAGCTTACCCCCTACACCATACACTGAAGCTTTCTTT.

The rearrangement joins TRBV6-5 to TRBJ1-5; D is possibly TRBD1 (6 bases). Germline CDR1 is MNHEY and CDR2 is SVGAGI. The CDR3 is 14 residues long. V lost 3 bases and J lost 6, with 12 bases in between. The chain's CDR3 is CASSYRRGLQPQHF. The CDR3 nucleotides are TGTGCCAGCAGTTATAGGCGGGGGCTTCAGCCCCAGCATTTT.

The chain carries TRBV29-1 and TRBJ2-1; D is possibly TRBD1 or TRBD2 (5 bases each). CDR1 is SQVTM, CDR2 ANQGSEA, per germline. There are 12 residues in the CDR3. Trimming removed 3 bases at V and 7 bases at J, with 10 bases between. CDR3 bases: TGCAGCGTTGATGCAGGGAGAAATGAGCAGTTCTTC. Amino acids: CSVDAGRNEQFF.

A single count supports this clone. This chain joins TRBV4-1 and TRBJ2-5, with TRBD1 matching over 8 bases. The CDR3 is made up of 16 amino acids. The junction had 10 bases not matched to a gene; V was cut back by 0 bases and J by 7 bases. Germline loops: CDR1 MGHRA, CDR2 YSYEKL. In DNA form, the CDR3 reads TGCGCCAGCAGCCAAGATTGGCCAGGGGGCGTGGGGACCCAGTACTTC. It translates to CASSQDWPGGVGTQYF.

V and J are TRBV5-4 and TRBJ2-5, with TRBD2 matching over 9 bases. In germline, CDR1 is SGHNT, CDR2 YYREEE (reference sequence). Unmatched junction bases numbered 18, after V lost 6 bases and J lost 6 bases. The length of the CDR3 is 17 residues. CDR3 in amino acids: CASTPSERAGGPKTQYF. CDR3 coding DNA: TGTGCCAGCACCCCCTCTGAAAGGGCGGGGGGGCCAAAGACCCAGTACTTC.

The V gene is TRBV24-1, the J gene TRBJ2-6, with D uncertain. The CDR3 extends over 13 amino acids. Germline CDR1 is KGHDR and CDR2 is SFDVKD. The V end lost 9 bases, the J end lost 2 bases, and 7 bases lay between the germline ends. The CDR3 bases are TGTGCCACCTCCCTAACTGGGGCCAACGTCCTGACTTTC. It specifies CATSLTGANVLTF.

The rearrangement joins TRBV7-3 to TRBJ1-5; D unclear. The CDR3 runs 11 residues. Trimming took 5 bases from V and 10 from J, leaving 9 bases between them. In germline, CDR1 is SGHTA, CDR2 FQGTGA. CDR3 nucleotide sequence: TGTGCCAGCAGCCGGAAGAGACCCCAGCATTTT. Its translation: CASSRKRPQHF. The variable domain in full, with the rest retrieved from reference TRBV7-3 and TRBJ1-5, is GAGVSQTPSNKVTEKGKYVELRCDPISGHTALYWYRQSLGQGPEFLIYFQGTGAADDSGLPNDRFFAVRPEGSVSTLKIQRTERGDSAVYLCASSRKRPQHFGDGTRLSIL.

The V gene is TRBV29-1, the J gene TRBJ1-1; unclear D gene. The germline V gene has CDR1 SQVTM and CDR2 ANQGSEA. The CDR3 has 11 residues. The V end lost 6 bases, the J end lost 1 base, and 6 bases lay between the germline ends. The CDR3 DNA is TGCAGCGTGGCACGGAACACTGAAGCTTTCTTT. It specifies CSVARNTEAFF.

This chain links TRBV19 with TRBJ1-1; tentatively, D is TRBD1 (6 bases). The V end lost 7 bases, the J end lost 3 bases, and 15 bases lay between the germline ends. Germline CDR1 LNHDA, CDR2 SQIVND (reference sequence). CDR3 length: 14 residues. This CDR3 is CASTFGGPYTEAFF. The CDR3 DNA follows: TGTGCCAGTACTTTTGGGGGGCCGTACACTGAAGCTTTCTTT.

The DNA for the CDR3 is TGTGCCAGCAGCTTTCCTAGCGGGGGGGCAGCAACCGGGGAGCTGTTTTTT. Protein: CASSFPSGGAATGELFF. This sequence joins TRBV11-3 and TRBJ2-2; 12 nucleotides agree with TRBD2. There are 17 residues in the CDR3. Per the germline V gene, CDR1 is SGHNT and CDR2 is YENEEA. J gave up 5 bases and V 3 bases, and 7 bases lay outside the gene matches.

The CDR3, as DNA: TGTGCCAGCAGCTTAGATTCGGGCAGTGCCTACGAGCAGTACTTC. Translation: CASSLDSGSAYEQYF. J is TRBJ2-7 and V is TRBV11-2, with unresolved D. This CDR3 has 15 amino acids. Per the germline V gene, CDR1 is SGHAT and CDR2 is FQNNGV. V lost 0 bases and J lost 2, with 11 bases in between.

This chain links TRBV6-4 with TRBJ1-6; 7 nucleotides agree with TRBD1. With 6 bases clipped from V and 8 bases from J, the junction kept 7 bases outside the gene matches. This CDR3 is built from 14 residues. Germline CDR1 reads MRHNA; CDR2 reads SNTAGT. The CDR3 DNA follows: TGTGCCAGCAGACAGAGACAGGGAGATTCACCCCTCCACTTT. It is translated as CASRQRQGDSPLHF.

The J gene is TRBJ1-5, the V gene TRBV6-5, with TRBD1 matching over 7 bases. The germline CDR1 and CDR2 sequences are MNHEY and SVGAGI. Trimming at V came to 7 bases and at J to 7 bases, leaving 10 bases not matched to a gene. CDR3 length: 14 amino acids. The CDR3 loop reads CASNSAGGGQPQHF. The CDR3, as DNA: TGTGCCAGCAACTCCGCAGGGGGGGGACAGCCCCAGCATTTT.

About this clone itself: One end of the junction fails to match germline, which may point to a read error. The genes are TRBV6-5 and TRBJ1-2; the D gene is possibly TRBD1 (6 bases). CDR1 is MNHEY and CDR2 is SVGAGI in the germline V gene. This CDR3 is 14 amino acids long. CDR3 DNA sequence: TGTGCCAGCAGTAACTCAGGGAGGGGGGATGGCTACACCTTC. Translating it yields CASSNSGRGDGYTF.

The chain combines TRBV6-1 with TRBJ1-5; D call uncertain. Germline V lookup: CDR1 MNHNS, CDR2 SASEGT. This CDR3 spans 15 amino acids. The V end was cut by 0 bases, the J end by 0 bases, with 6 bases between. The CDR3 coding sequence is TGTGCCAGCAGTGAAGCGGCTTATAGCAATCAGCCCCAGCATTTT. It specifies CASSEAAYSNQPQHF.

This clone was observed a single time. The rearrangement joins TRBV28 to TRBJ1-6; 7 nucleotides align to TRBD1. The length of the CDR3 is 14 residues. In germline, CDR1 is MDHEN, CDR2 SYDVKM. V dropped 7 bases and J dropped 5; count of bases not matched to a gene: 5. CDR3 in amino acids: CASKRDRNNSPLHF. CDR3 sequence (DNA): TGTGCCAGCAAAAGGGACAGAAATAATTCACCCCTCCACTTT.

The chain has TRBV28 and TRBJ2-1; TRBD1 matches at 8 bases. Germline V gives CDR1 MDHEN, CDR2 SYDVKM. V shed 6 bases, J shed 6 bases, and the junction held 1 base outside the gene matches. The length of the CDR3 is 12 residues. CDR3 protein: CASRTGGNEQFF. CDR3 DNA: TGTGCCAGCAGAACAGGGGGCAATGAGCAGTTCTTC.

CDR3 bases: TGTGCCAGCAGCTTTAGAGGAACGGCCGGGGAGCTGTTTTTT. Its protein product is CASSFRGTAGELFF. V usage is TRBV7-9 and J usage is TRBJ2-2; no clear D gene. Per the germline V gene, CDR1 is SEHNR and CDR2 is FQNEAQ (reference sequence). There are 14 residues in the CDR3. Trimming removed 3 bases from V and 6 bases from J, with 11 bases in between. Full variable domain (remainder filled in from reference TRBV7-9 and TRBJ2-2): DTGVSQNPRHKITKRGQNVTFRCDPISEHNRLYWYRQTLGQGPEFLTYFQNEAQLEKSRLLSDRFSAERPKGSFSTLEIQRTEQGDSAMYLCASSFRGTAGELFFGEGSRLTVL.

V gene TRBV13 combines with J gene TRBJ1-1; the D gene is possibly TRBD1 (6 bases). The CDR3 is 16 amino acids. V lost 5 bases and J lost 4, with 20 bases in between. Germline CDR1 PRHDT, CDR2 FYEKMQ (reference sequence). CDR3 amino acids: CASSQGRGARGTEAFF. CDR3 nucleotide sequence: TGTGCCAGCAGCCAGGGACGGGGGGCGAGGGGCACTGAAGCTTTCTTT.

The V call is TRBV6-6, the J call TRBJ1-1; the D is unclear. The CDR3 has 14 amino acids. Germline V gene sequence: CDR1 MNHNY, CDR2 SVGAGI (reference sequence). V was pared by 0 bases and J by 0 bases, with 5 bases between. CDR3 region: CASSYSNLNTEAFF. The CDR3 bases are TGTGCCAGCAGTTACTCGAATCTGAACACTGAAGCTTTCTTT.

The chain recombines TRBV4-1 with TRBJ1-3; D might be TRBD1 (6 bases). The V end was cut by 3 bases, the J end by 0 bases, with 9 bases between. The germline V gene encodes CDR1 MGHRA and CDR2 YSYEKL. This CDR3 spans 15 amino acids. In DNA form, the CDR3 reads TGCGCCAGCAGCCAGACAGGCCTCTCTGGAAACACCATATATTTT. As protein: CASSQTGLSGNTIYF.

V usage is TRBV7-9 and J usage is TRBJ2-7, with 10 positions matching TRBD1. J lost 3 bases, V lost 4 bases, and 6 bases had no gene match. Germline V gives CDR1 SEHNR, CDR2 FQNEAQ (reference sequence). The CDR3 totals 15 residues. Written as DNA, the CDR3 is TGTGCCAGCAGCTCACGGACAGGGGGTATCTACGAGCAGTACTTC. Protein: CASSSRTGGIYEQYF.

The chain has TRBV19 and TRBJ1-1, with D maybe TRBD1 (6 bases). Germline loops: CDR1 LNHDA, CDR2 SQIVND (reference sequence). The CDR3 totals 13 residues. The V gene lost 5 bases and the J gene lost 1 base, with 8 bases spanning the gap. The CDR3 nucleotides read TGTGCCAGTAGTGTCAGGGGGAACACTGAAGCTTTCTTT. This gives the protein CASSVRGNTEAFF.

The gene calls are TRBV5-1 and TRBJ2-2, with D uncertain. Trimming shortened V by 5 bases and J by 13 bases, and 15 bases separated the two germline ends. Per the germline V gene, CDR1 is SGHRS and CDR2 is YFSETQ. This CDR3 comprises 12 residues. CDR3 nucleotide sequence: TGCGCCAGCAGTTCTAACTCAGACTGGCTGTTTTTT. It specifies CASSSNSDWLFF.

The chain joins TRBV19 to TRBJ1-2; 9 bases line up with TRBD1. V trimming: 5 bases; J trimming: 7 bases; junction bases outside the gene matches: 8. Germline CDR1 reads LNHDA; CDR2 reads SQIVND (reference sequence). The CDR3 is made up of 14 amino acids. The CDR3 DNA reads as TGTGCCAGTAGTGATCTGGGGGACAGGGTTGGCTACACCTTC. As protein: CASSDLGDRVGYTF.

The chain uses TRBV6-5 and TRBJ1-1; TRBD1 might be the D (6 bases). The ends were cut back, 7 bases at V and 1 base at J, with 16 bases in the middle. Per the germline V gene, CDR1 is MNHEY and CDR2 is SVGAGI. CDR3 length: 15 residues. CDR3 nucleotides: TGTGCCAGCACATCACAGGGTCGGACGAACACTGAAGCTTTCTTT. Its translation is CASTSQGRTNTEAFF.